Sequencing of this T cell receptor (beta chain) was carried out in a study of blood T cells in healthy people across ages (dated by TCRdb to between 2014 and 2017). For context, the study as a whole: Template switching captured roughly one uniquely barcoded TCR beta cDNA molecule per two T cells in model experiments. To track age-related changes in TCR beta repertoire diversity, the study relied on deep sequencing normalized with unique cDNA molecular identifiers. The donors were divided into four age groups: young (average about 16 years), middle-aged (around 41), aged (approximately 59) and long-lived (nearly 85). To avoid experimental bias, donors of different ages were randomly spread across the sequencing lanes. For two donors (one aged 18 to 29 and one aged 80 or older), the study analyzed two additional independent replicas of 1 million unique cDNA reads from the same blood draw. What the research found in general, with its limitations: Total diversity estimates from one million sequenced T cells were considered lower bounds and underestimates. Compared with the aged group, the long-lived group had more naive CD4+ T cells, fewer expanded clones and increased TCR diversity, a pattern suggesting age selection. As age increased, observed TCR beta diversity per million T cells dropped in a roughly linear way, and a significant reduction was already evident by age 40. Bulk unsorted PBMC profiling prevented conclusive comparison of naive and antigen-experienced compartments. There was a strong correlation between observed TCR beta diversity and the percentage of naive T cells measured by flow cytometry. Because the CMV infection status of the donors was unknown, age-related changes in expanded clonotypes may potentially have been confounded.

The CDR3 holds 14 amino acids from the cysteine to the phenylalanine. The kept DNA is CDR3 alone, 42 bases in frame from the first base. CDR1 and CDR2 are drawn from the germline V gene (reference sequence): MNHNY, SVGAGI. This clonotype was observed a handful of times. It has no known antigen specificity. The record has no base qualities; no much larger clone is one base away. The donors were around 39 Caucasian individuals from Russia, aged roughly 6 to 100 years, who were systemically healthy. About 10 milliliters of peripheral blood were collected from each donor into EDTA-treated Vacutainer tubes. PBMCs were isolated by Ficoll-Paque density-gradient centrifugation, with at least 6.5 million obtained per sample. Total RNA was extracted from PBMCs with Trizol reagent, with at least 5.5 micrograms obtained per sample. The percentages of naive CD45RAhigh/CD27high T cells were determined by flow cytometry on a PBMC aliquot from every donor.

Libraries came from 5' RACE. Instrument on record: Illumina HiSeq 2500. A second PCR of about 6 to 11 cycles was run with a J-beta primer mix and a sample-barcoded 5' primer. Each TCR beta cDNA molecule received a unique molecular identifier from a template-switch 5' adaptor carrying 12 random nucleotides. At least 3 million CDR3-containing paired-end reads were obtained from each sample. All of the RNA was converted into first-strand cDNA using the Mint cDNA synthesis kit, with a TRBC-specific oligonucleotide serving as the primer. After uracil-DNA glycosylase treatment, a first 18-cycle PCR used universal primers M1SS and BC2_uni_R on all cDNA. The paper's data handling went like this. For normalization, 1 million high-quality reads were randomly selected from each sample, with every read carrying a distinct molecular identifier. Reads sharing molecular identifiers were discarded rather than binned into consensus sequences. MiTCR, set to a Q25 quality threshold and the strictest error-elimination algorithm, was used for CDR3 identification, clonotype clustering and error correction. A nonparametric unseen species model using Euler transformation provided a lower-bound estimate of total TCR beta diversity. The public reads were reprocessed in TCRdb via fastp at Q25 and MiXCR, keeping in-frame beta chains. Every CDR3 protein is listed once, alongside the most common genes and DNA of its rows. These V and J calls derive from TCRdb rather than the authors' analysis. The sample contains around 1,600,000 distinct CDR3 sequences, approximately 39% of them found a single time. Around 4% of the sample is in the top ten clones.

The V and J segments used are TRBV6-6 and TRBJ2-5, and 10 bases in between align with TRBD2. Near its end, the DNA agrees better with TRBJ2-7, so the J call may be wrong. Sequencing was performed on blood. This sequence was found in a young woman in good health. The CDR3 corresponds to CASRTGLARYEQYF. In nucleotide form, the sequence is TGTGCCAGCAGAACGGGACTAGCGCGTTACGAGCAGTACTTC.